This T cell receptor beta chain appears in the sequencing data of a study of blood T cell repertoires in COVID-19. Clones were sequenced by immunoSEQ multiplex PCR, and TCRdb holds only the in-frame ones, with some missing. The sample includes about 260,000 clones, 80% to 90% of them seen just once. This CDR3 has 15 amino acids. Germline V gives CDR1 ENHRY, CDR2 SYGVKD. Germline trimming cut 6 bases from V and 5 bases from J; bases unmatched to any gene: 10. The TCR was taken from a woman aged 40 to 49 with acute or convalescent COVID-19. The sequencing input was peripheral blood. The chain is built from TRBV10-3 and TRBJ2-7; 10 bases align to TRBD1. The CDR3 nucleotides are TGTGCCATCAGCAAGACAGGGGGCACGGGGGACGAGCAGTACGTC. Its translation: CAISKTGGTGDEQYV.